The subject of this entry is one T cell receptor (beta chain). The clone's antigen remains unknown. One base away there is no much larger clone; base qualities are not given. The data were taken from a study of cytomegalovirus exposure and HLA in healthy donors (dated by TCRdb to between 2016 and 2019). Regarding the study in general: In an earlier analysis of around 540 of the donors, approximately 260 Gb of sequence data and approximately 100 million unique TCR beta sequences from roughly 200 million T cells were reported. HLA typing included class I and class II loci at four-digit resolution. Donor age, sex, ethnicity and CMV serostatus were compiled together with the repertoire data. About 300 gigabases of sequencing data and some 85 million unique TCR sequences were included in an early release covering under 650 HLA-typed donors. The study used immunosequencing to profile the T cell repertoires of approximately 650 subjects and linked those repertoires to cytomegalovirus serostatus. Rather than using new phenotypic data, the later analysis identified candidate immune exposures from TCR beta sequences and from how often those sequences occurred across donors. To decide whether each TCR beta V gene segment behaved as functional or pseudogenic, an earlier analysis of approximately 620 of the donors relied on high-throughput TCR beta sequencing. Four to six DR-DQ haplotypes were handled as single units for association and clustering because linkage in the cohort was strong. To predict cytomegalovirus infection status, the study combined high-throughput TCR immunosequencing, statistical association of individual TCRs with disease status, and machine learning. The study was designed to test whether signatures of past pathogen exposure could be identified by cataloging public T cell receptors. Among 398 genotyped donors of the cohort, an average of approximately 240,000 unique TCR beta nucleotide sequences was sequenced per donor, of which approximately 19% were non-productive. A later genetic analysis took genome-wide SNP genotypes for about 55% of the 666 donors and used that subset as a discovery cohort. Along with the roughly 670-subject first cohort, a separate validation cohort of over a hundred different subjects was used. Typing coverage varied by locus: roughly 629-640 donors for A, B, C, DRB1 and DQB1; roughly 500 for DQA1; approximately 610 for DPA1; approximately 470 for DPB1. Every discovery cohort repertoire had been produced on one sequencing platform. A later analysis re-examined previously published TCR beta repertoires from 500 to 700 donors and added high-resolution HLA genotyping to investigate patterns of TCR occurrence. Of the roughly 410 genotyped donors, less than 90% were placed in the genetic ancestry cluster associated with self-reported Caucasian donors.

The cohort was made up of roughly 670 healthy bone marrow donors. All cohort members were sampled while nominally healthy, although unrecorded immune exposures were likely present. The donor was CMV seropositive and was included in the group of some 290 seropositive cohort members. A peripheral blood sample was collected from each donor, and TCR beta sequencing was performed on peripheral blood mononuclear cells. Genomic DNA was extracted from the blood cell samples with the Qiagen DNeasy Blood Extraction Kit. What the authors observed across the whole study: A further reported finding was that TCR beta sequences accurately predicted the HLA-A and HLA-B alleles for most subjects in the first cohort. V-gene and J-gene trimming of TCR beta chains was associated with a missense DCLRE1C variant in a later genetic analysis, and the association was replicated in an independent cohort. In a later analysis, HLA-associated TCR beta chains showed more clonal expansion and lower generation probabilities than non-associated chains that were equally common. Because some donors lacked HLA typing at each locus, the association tests relied only on the typed subset. A cluster of highly shared sequence variants was judged likely to be a technical artifact of the sequencing pipeline. While some public TCRs were present in many individuals, most TCR sequences turned up only very rarely across donors. According to a later genetic analysis, donors in an Asian-associated ancestry cluster had fewer N-insertions in productive TCRs than the roughly 670-donor mean. Cytomegalovirus status was reported to be diagnosed by the classifier with high specificity and sensitivity in both the original and validation cohorts. A later analysis found that TCR association rates varied across HLA loci, with DRB1 alleles showing the most associated TCRs and HLA-C alleles the fewest. According to a later analysis, most CMV-associated TCR beta chains appeared to be HLA-restricted, and the HLA associations seemed to be driven largely by CMV exposure. Some IMGT-functional V segments, including TRBV6-2 and TRBV6-3, could not be told apart with the 87-base-pair reads, so those segments were excluded. Roughly uniform sequencing depth across donors was assumed in presence/absence analyses, although this assumption may not hold. Immune exposure information for the cohort was limited to CMV serostatus. In an earlier analysis of about 600 of the donors, most TCR beta V segments appeared in productive rearrangements about 87% or about 30% of the time, broadly matching IMGT annotations. Three of the identified cytomegalovirus-associated TCR beta chains were confirmed in vitro to be specific for cytomegalovirus antigens. At a false discovery rate of 0.05, a later analysis linked 15,000 to 20,000 TCR beta sequences to specific HLA alleles. When HLA alleles, especially DR and DQ, strongly co-occurred, attributing TCR associations to individual alleles was difficult. A total of 164 TCR beta chains were listed by the study as associated with cytomegalovirus. Correlated functional status among segregating V segments might be attributable to linkage disequilibrium, but an unknown experimental factor could not be ruled out. This cohort had only TCR beta chains sequenced, and the lack of alpha or paired-chain data limited which features could be detected. It was suggested by the authors that the approach could potentially be generalized to other disease states and immunological phenotypes. Because counts were too low, approximately 15 rarely observed V segments, including chromosome 9 orphons, were excluded from the earlier analysis of around 640 of the donors. Several of the top co-occurrence clusters appeared to be linked to parvovirus B19, influenza, CMV and Epstein-Barr virus, according to a later analysis.

The library was made by the immunoSEQ multiplex PCR assay. For the multiplex PCR, a mixture combining 60 forward primers for TCR Vbeta segments and 13 reverse primers for TCR Jbeta segments was used. Amplification of the CDR3 region of rearranged TCR beta genes was performed with a multiplex PCR assay on genomic DNA. On the Illumina HiSeq System, the amplified TCR beta libraries were sequenced as 87-base-pair reads. In the source study's methods: A later analysis tallied roughly 78 million unique TCR beta chains across the 550 to 850 repertoires, and some 12 million of those chains were shared by two or more donors. A nearest-neighbor algorithm error-corrected the raw reads and collapsed the reads into unique sequences, merging closely related sequences to remove PCR and sequencing errors. V, D and J gene segments were assigned by aligning CDR3 sequences to IMGT reference sequences. For a sequence to be retained, a match of at least six nucleotides to both a V gene segment and a J gene segment was required. A rearrangement was called productive if the CDR3 had no stop codons and remained in frame with V and J, and every other rearrangement was called non-productive. CDR3 was defined by IMGT convention, running from the second conserved V-encoded cysteine to the conserved J-encoded phenylalanine. Sequences without an unambiguous match to a single V gene segment were excluded from the earlier analysis of about 600 of the donors. In an earlier analysis of 587 of the donors, a V segment was called functional when productive rearrangements were above 56.7%, and segregating when the standard deviation between donors exceeded 5%. A statistical classification framework was built for diagnosing cytomegalovirus status from the catalog of TCR beta chain sequences. A later analysis assigned V and J genes by comparing TCR nucleotide sequences with IMGT/GENE-DB human TR gene sequences. A later analysis assigned CDR3 sequences and most-parsimonious VDJ recombination scenarios with the TCRdist pipeline. In a later analysis, each TCR beta chain was defined by its CDR3 amino acid sequence together with its V-gene family, and reads without a unique V-gene family were excluded. As a way to deal with suspected cross-contamination and a sequencing artifact, a later analysis dropped 450 to 700 nucleotide sequences that were highly shared and had low generation probability. In a later analysis, a clonal expansion index for each public chain was calculated from normalized within-repertoire ranks of inferred template counts. In a later analysis, generation probabilities were computed with a VDJ recombination model fitted to out-of-frame rearrangements, and the resulting probabilities were checked against IGoR. In a later analysis, TCR-TCR, TCR-HLA and TCR-CMV co-occurrence was scored with hypergeometric tests, and a repertoire-size bias correction was applied to TCR pairs. To estimate false discovery rates, a later analysis permuted the HLA or CMV assignments 20 times. A later analysis grouped co-occurring TCRs with DBSCAN, adding TCRdist sequence similarity when clustering within HLA-allele-positive subsets. Repertoires with fewer than 30,000 or more than 120,000 public chains, plus five repertoires with anomalous nucleotide sharing, were excluded from co-occurrence clustering. Imported from immuneACCESS, the table was reduced by TCRdb to in-frame sequences with V and J called. These copies leave out some clones; in studies compared against another copy, an unresolved V gene accounts for under half, and the cause of the remainder is not known. V and J calls and clone size are given by that table; D and trimming were obtained from the DNA. The sample records over 110,000 clones, around 85% of which are singletons. The top ten hold about 10% of the sample.

Looking up the germline V gene yields CDR1 LGHNA and CDR2 YNFKEQ. The CDR3 holds 14 amino acids from the cysteine to the phenylalanine. The CDR3 DNA has 42 bases and is translated from base 1. Germline trimming amounts to 5 bases on V and 6 bases on J, with 7 as the count of junction bases outside the gene matches. Specimen: PBMCs. The TCR sequence derives from a woman aged 45-60 years in good health and CMV-seropositive. This chain is built from TRBV4-2 and TRBJ2-7; 10 junctional bases match TRBD2. The CDR3 protein: CASSYGLAEGEQYF. In nucleotides, the sequence is TGTGCCAGCAGCTATGGACTAGCGGAGGGCGAGCAGTACTTC.